This T cell receptor (beta chain) emerged from a study of naive and memory T cell subsets. V shed 6 bases and J 1 base; nucleotides not matched to a gene: 11. CDR1 is MNHEY, CDR2 SMNVEV, per germline (reference sequence). The CDR3 is 17 residues long. A note on this clonotype: The antigen remains undetermined.

The beta constant-region primer was an equimolar mix of two oligonucleotides covering TRBC1 and TRBC2. Ligated cDNA was amplified by four rounds of PCR with nested alpha and beta constant-region primers and SP2. TCRdb passed the UMI-ligation and nested PCR reads through MiXCR, listing each CDR3 protein once. The sample carries 120,000 to 150,000 distinct CDR3 sequences, about 17% recorded once. Notes on the study in general: Expression changes during T cell differentiation may affect RNA-based TCR counts.

The sequence derives from a human donor in good health. Specimen: naive CD4+ T cells from blood. The rearrangement uses TRBV27 and TRBJ2-3; 9 nucleotides match TRBD2. CDR3 in amino acids: CASSSIPTSGGTDTQYF. In nucleotides, the CDR3 is TGTGCCAGCAGCTCCATCCCGACTAGCGGCGGCACAGATACGCAGTATTTT.